This T cell receptor beta chain came from a study of shared clonotypes between healthy human individuals. Study findings and constraints: A limitation of the genetic and exposure-history diversity represented arose from few donors.

Healthy HIV-negative adults with no recent acute infections or vaccinations were recruited as donors. Study processing details: Filtering was not the same, since immunoSEQ gave junction-only sequences without quality scores. TCRdb's table, derived via immunoSEQ multiplex PCR, lists solely in-frame clones and lacks some. V and J calls and clone size follow that table, whereas D and trimming were derived from the DNA. The table lists some 790,000 clones, roughly two thirds of them singletons, with under 2% in the top ten. Germline CDR1 is SGHRS and CDR2 is YFSETQ. Losses at the gene ends were 4 bases for V and 4 bases for J; bases not matched to a gene: 4. CDR3 length equals 14 residues. Points on this clone: The target antigen is unknown.

V gene TRBV5-1 combines with J gene TRBJ1-2; 10 bases match TRBD1. The sequencing sample was made of memory CD4+ T cells sorted from blood. Noted subset: CD45RA-negative fraction. The source of this sequence is a woman in her 30s in good health. As DNA, the CDR3 is TGCGCCAGCAGCCAAAGACAGGGGGCCTATGGCTACACCTTC. It specifies CASSQRQGAYGYTF.